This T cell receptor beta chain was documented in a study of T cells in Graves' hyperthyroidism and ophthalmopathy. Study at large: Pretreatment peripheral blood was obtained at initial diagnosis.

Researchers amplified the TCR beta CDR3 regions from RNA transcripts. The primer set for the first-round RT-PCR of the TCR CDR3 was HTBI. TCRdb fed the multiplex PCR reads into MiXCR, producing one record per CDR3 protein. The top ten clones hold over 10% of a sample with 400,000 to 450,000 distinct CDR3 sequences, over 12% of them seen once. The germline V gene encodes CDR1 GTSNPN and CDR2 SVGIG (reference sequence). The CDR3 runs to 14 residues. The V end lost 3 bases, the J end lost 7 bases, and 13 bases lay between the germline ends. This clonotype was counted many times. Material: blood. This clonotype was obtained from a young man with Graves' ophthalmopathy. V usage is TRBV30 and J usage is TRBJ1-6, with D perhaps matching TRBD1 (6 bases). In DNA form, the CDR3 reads TGTGCCTGGAGAGACACAGGGTGGAATTCACCCCTCCACTTT. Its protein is CAWRDTGWNSPLHF.